The 3 T cell receptor beta chains below were found in one sample sequenced in a study of T cells in Graves' hyperthyroidism and ophthalmopathy (dated by TCRdb to the late 2010s). The library was made by multiplex PCR. Sequencing instrument: Illumina HiSeq 2000. TCR beta CDR3 regions were amplified from RNA transcripts. The TCR CDR3 was subjected to a first round of RT-PCR using the HTBI primer set and the Qiagen OneStep RT-PCR kit. Starting from the raw public reads, TCRdb applied fastp trimming at Q25, assembled clones with MiXCR and retained in-frame beta chains. Merged by CDR3 protein, the rows form single entries marked with the most common genes and DNA. The sample data list 540,000 or so distinct CDR3 sequences, and more than 15% of these were observed just once. Of the sample, under 7.5% falls within the top ten clones. Sequencing used blood. These receptors all stem from a woman in her twenties or thirties with Graves' hyperthyroidism.

This sequence joins TRBV9 and TRBJ1-6; D uncertain. CDR1 and CDR2 from the germline V gene are SGDLS and YYNGEE. Trimming cost V 3 bases and J 6 bases, with 7 bases left between them. The CDR3 loop spans 13 amino acids. CDR3 DNA: TGTGCCAGCAGCGAACAGATTAATTCACCCCTCCACTTT. Translated, it gives CASSEQINSPLHF.

The chain links TRBV29-1 to TRBJ2-1; the D gene is possibly TRBD2 (5 bases). In germline, CDR1 is SQVTM, CDR2 ANQGSEA. Trimming shortened V by 6 bases and J by 0 bases, and 9 bases separated the two germline ends. This CDR3 comprises 13 residues. The CDR3 DNA follows: TGCAGCGTGGACTTCGCCTCCTACAATGAGCAGTTCTTC. Encoded protein: CSVDFASYNEQFF.

This clonotype was seen many times. The rearrangement uses TRBV24-1 and TRBJ2-1; D gene unclear. The germline V gene encodes CDR1 KGHDR and CDR2 SFDVKD. CDR3 size: 13 residues. Trimming shortened V by 4 bases and J by 9 bases, and 12 bases separated the two germline ends. CDR3: CATSDSDSSEQFF. CDR3 nucleotides: TGTGCCACCAGTGACTCTGACTCCTCTGAGCAGTTCTTC.